This TCR beta chain was documented in a study of cytomegalovirus exposure and HLA in healthy donors. The CDR3 runs 16 residues. Germline loops: CDR1 KGHSH, CDR2 LQKENI. Germline trimming cut 4 bases from V and 2 bases from J; bases unmatched to any gene: 9. Libraries were prepared by immunoSEQ multiplex PCR; TCRdb keeps only in-frame clonotypes and omits some of them. The table lists 150,000 to 200,000 clones, 85% of them singletons, with about a sixth in the top ten. The sample taken for sequencing was PBMCs. The receptor's source is a man younger than 35 in good health and CMV-seropositive. This chain joins TRBV18 and TRBJ1-1; 8 bases agree with TRBD1. The CDR3 nucleotides are TGTGCCAGCTCACTCTTTCAAGGACAGGGAAACACTGAAGCTTTCTTT. Protein sequence: CASSLFQGQGNTEAFF.